A single T cell receptor beta chain is shown here with its context. By sample share, this clone is medium-sized (0.01 to 0.1%). It has no known antigen specificity. Nothing much larger sits one base from this clone, and base qualities are not available. The data were obtained in a study of blood T cell repertoires in COVID-19 (dated by TCRdb to the early 2020s). Some background on the complete study: The collaborator samples originated in the United States, Italy and Spain and spanned the acute and convalescent phases of COVID-19. The material from the prospective study consisted of cDNA or gDNA derived from T cells, B-cell-depleted T cells, or PBMCs. The dataset comprised deeply sampled blood TCRbeta repertoires from subjects exposed to, actively infected with, or recovered from COVID-19. The repertoires were released in a freely available public database intended as a resource for research on the immune response to SARS-CoV-2. Samples were obtained from the ongoing ImmuneRACE study (first 160 participants) and from over 1,000 subjects provided by 6 global collaborators. Nearly every sample came with metadata listing a de-identified subject ID, COVID-19 status, age in years and sex. Where available, HLA class I and class II types were taken from metadata supplied by the sample provider and were not determined by assay-based typing.

The collaborating institutions used their own protocols to collect whole blood in K2EDTA tubes. Collaborator samples were shipped for TCRbeta analysis as frozen whole blood, isolated PBMCs, or DNA extracted from either sample type. The CDR3 measures 14 amino acids from cysteine to phenylalanine. Only the CDR3 region is kept as DNA, spanning 42 bases read in frame from base 1. CDR1 SGHRS and CDR2 YFSETQ are derived from the germline V gene. Relative to germline, V is missing 9 bases and J is missing 4 bases, with 10 bases of the junction outside any gene match. Summary of the overall study and its limitations: How much clinical and demographic metadata was included differed by source and by participant, and the metadata was provided uncurated.

TCRbeta CDR3 regions were amplified from genomic DNA using the immunoSEQ Assay, a bias-controlled multiplex PCR. The study's processing was this. The number of nucleated cells in each sample was estimated from the amplification of reference gene primers within the assay. To quantify the absolute abundance of each unique TCRbeta CDR3 rearrangement, sequence reads were collapsed and filtered. For each sample, productive Simpson clonality was calculated by taking the square root of Simpson's diversity index across productive rearrangements. This immuneACCESS table, as held by TCRdb, lists in-frame sequences with V and J called but not all clones. Of the missing ones, under half trace to an unresolved V gene in checked studies; the others have no known cause. V, J and clone size derive from that table, while D and trimming were established from the DNA sequence. The sample data list about 14,000 clones, and over 65% of these were observed just once. The ten largest clones take up 20% to 25% of the sample.

The sequence was collected from a boy between 2 and 10 years old with active or convalescent COVID-19. Sample: peripheral blood. The V gene is TRBV5-1 and the J gene is TRBJ2-3, with 8 middle bases fitting TRBD1. The CDR3 reads as follows: CATPDRVRADTQYF. The DNA sequence is as follows: TGCGCCACCCCGGACAGGGTAAGGGCAGATACGCAGTATTTT.